This T cell receptor (beta chain) was documented in a study of blood T cell repertoires in COVID-19. Study-level background: T cells, B-cell-depleted T cells, or PBMCs provided the cDNA or gDNA that served as material.

Using immunoSEQ multiplex PCR, the repertoire was profiled, and TCRdb retains in-frame clones only, with some absent. The table has approximately 190,000 clones, 82% seen once. CDR1 SEHNR and CDR2 FQNEAQ come from the germline V gene (reference sequence). This CDR3 has 16 residues. J gave up 2 bases and V 4 bases, and 7 bases lay outside the gene matches. The receptor comes from a woman aged 55-69 years with acute COVID-19. This rearrangement joins TRBV7-9 to TRBJ1-2; 10 positions agree with TRBD1. The sequenced sample consisted of PBMCs or T cells enriched from blood (not recorded which). The CDR3 nucleotides are TGTGCCAGCAGCTCCCGGACAGGGGGAGGAAACTATGGCTACACCTTC. This gives the protein CASSSRTGGGNYGYTF.